Given below is one T cell receptor beta chain in context. In the original processing: The assay estimated nucleated cells by amplifying reference gene primers. The protocol was immunoSEQ multiplex PCR, while the TCRdb copy is restricted to in-frame clones and leaves out a portion. D and trimming were read from the DNA, whereas the V and J calls and clone size are those reported in that table. The sample has just under 250,000 clones, about 86% seen once; the top ten hold roughly 3%. The sample originates from a study of blood T cell repertoires in COVID-19. The CDR3 covers 18 residues. Germline V gives CDR1 SEHNR, CDR2 FQNEAQ (reference sequence). The junction had 13 bases not matched to a gene; V was cut back by 0 bases and J by 6 bases.

This TCR came from a woman in her 30s who had recovered from COVID-19. The source material was peripheral blood. The chain employs TRBV7-9 and TRBJ2-1; 8 positions match TRBD1. The DNA for the CDR3 is TGTGCCAGCAGCTTAGCTTGGGCGGGCAGGGGGCGACCCAATGAGCAGTTCTTC. This gives the protein CASSLAWAGRGRPNEQFF.